Each of the 27 T cell receptor beta chains below was sequenced from the same sample in a study of cytomegalovirus exposure and HLA in healthy donors. It was with 60 Vbeta and 13 Jbeta primers that the PCR ran. The protocol was immunoSEQ multiplex PCR, while the TCRdb copy is restricted to in-frame clones and leaves out a portion. The repertoire holds around 130,000 clones, with 75% to 90% as singletons. Material: PBMCs. These receptors came from a woman in her 30s in good health and CMV-seropositive.

This clone showed up just a few times. This chain links TRBV15 with TRBJ2-7; D perhaps matches TRBD1 (6 bases). The CDR3 is made up of 15 amino acids. V was clipped by 0 bases and J by 6 bases, with 15 bases between them. CDR1 LNHNV and CDR2 YYDKDF come from the germline V gene (reference sequence). The CDR3 reads CATSREGGAAAEQYF. The CDR3 DNA is TGTGCCACCAGCAGAGAAGGGGGAGCGGCGGCCGAGCAGTACTTC.

The V call is TRBV4-1, the J call TRBJ1-2, with a tentative D call TRBD1 (5 bases). V dropped 3 bases and J dropped 7 bases, with 18 bases sitting between them. CDR3 length: 15 residues. The germline V gene encodes CDR1 MGHRA and CDR2 YSYEKL. The CDR3 bases are TGCGCCAGCAGCCAGGGGGGACCTGGGGTCCGTGGCTACACCTTC. This sequence encodes CASSQGGPGVRGYTF.

This clone showed up just a few times. The J gene is TRBJ2-7, the V gene TRBV6-5; the match to TRBD1 covers 8 bases. Losses at the gene ends were 5 bases for V and 4 bases for J; bases not matched to a gene: 7. From germline, CDR1 is MNHEY and CDR2 SVGAGI. This CDR3 has 14 residues. The CDR3, as DNA: TGTGCCAGCAGTCAACGACAGGGGATGTACGAGCAGTACTTC. This encodes CASSQRQGMYEQYF.

A remark on this clone: The junction departs from germline at one end; a sequencing error may be responsible. The chain has TRBV6-6 and TRBJ2-5, with 12 bases lining up with TRBD2. This CDR3 is 15 amino acids long. Germline CDR1 and CDR2: MNHNY and SVGAGI (reference sequence). DNA for the CDR3: TGTGCCAGCAGACCTAGCGGGGGGGACCATGAGACCCAGTACTTC. Its translation is CASRPSGGDHETQYF.

On this clone itself: Likely a read error: the CDR3 ends without its conserved phenylalanine or tryptophan. J is TRBJ1-1 and V is TRBV28, with 7 bases lining up with TRBD1. The length of the CDR3 is 12 residues. Germline V gene lookup returns CDR1 MDHEN and CDR2 SYDVKM. With 5 bases clipped from V and 11 bases from J, the junction kept 8 bases outside the gene matches. DNA of the CDR3: TGTGCCAGCAGTCTCGGACAGGCCGGGGCTTTCCTT. Amino acids: CASSLGQAGAFL.

The chain joins TRBV10-3 to TRBJ1-5, with 9 nucleotides matching TRBD1. V lost 10 bases, J lost 5 bases, and 6 bases stayed unmatched. The CDR3 consists of 13 residues. Germline assignment: CDR1 ENHRY and CDR2 SYGVKD. The DNA of the CDR3 is TGTGCCAGCAGACAGGGGGGGGATCAGCCCCAGCATTTT. Its protein is CASRQGGDQPQHF.

This chain uses TRBV28 with TRBJ1-4; 7 nucleotides agree with TRBD1. Germline lookup yields CDR1 MDHEN and CDR2 SYDVKM. With V trimmed by 3 bases and J by 4 bases, 5 bases remained unmatched. The CDR3 sequence is 15 residues long. CDR3 in amino acids: CASSLGDRSNEKLFF. The CDR3 DNA reads as TGTGCCAGCAGTTTGGGGGACAGAAGTAATGAAAAACTGTTTTTT.

This chain connects TRBV7-3 to TRBJ1-1, with a weak D call TRBD1 (5 bases). Trimming removed 5 bases at V and 1 base at J, with 11 bases between. Germline V lookup: CDR1 SGHTA, CDR2 FQGTGA. This CDR3 spans 14 amino acids. CDR3 in amino acids: CASSPRGGNTEAFF. The DNA for the CDR3 is TGTGCCAGCAGCCCCCGGGGGGGGAACACTGAAGCTTTCTTT.

The rearrangement joins TRBV7-9 to TRBJ1-3, with D unclear. CDR1 is SEHNR, CDR2 FQNEAQ, per germline (reference sequence). The CDR3 has 14 residues. The CDR3, as DNA: TGTGTCCTGAAAGCAGGCCTCTCTGGAAACACCATATATTTT. It specifies CVLKAGLSGNTIYF.

The table lists this clone with a few counts. This sequence joins TRBV30 and TRBJ1-1; 10 bases map to TRBD1. CDR1 is GTSNPN and CDR2 is SVGIG in the germline V gene (reference sequence). V lost 2 bases, J lost 9 bases, and 6 bases stayed unmatched. The CDR3 totals 13 residues. Here the CDR3 DNA reads TGTGCCTGGAGTCGACAGGGGGCGGCGCAAGCTTTCTTT. Encoded protein: CAWSRQGAAQAFF.

The chain combines TRBV29-1 with TRBJ1-1; D might be TRBD1 (5 bases). Germline-derived CDR1 and CDR2 are SQVTM and ANQGSEA. The CDR3 consists of 13 residues. V dropped 4 bases and J dropped 5 bases, with 14 bases sitting between them. The CDR3 DNA reads as TGCAGCGTTGGGGGCGTTGGGGGGACTGAAGCTTTCTTT. Protein sequence: CSVGGVGGTEAFF.

CDR3 sequence: CARGHGGNQPQHF. The CDR3 DNA follows: TGTGCCAGGGGGCATGGGGGCAATCAGCCCCAGCATTTT. The V gene is TRBV27, the J gene TRBJ1-5, with D possibly TRBD1 on 5 matching bases. This CDR3 has 13 residues. Germline V CDR1 and CDR2: MNHEY, SMNVEV (reference sequence). Deletions cut 9 bases from V and 2 bases from J, with 11 bases between.

The chain combines TRBV6-1 with TRBJ1-4, with TRBD1 as a possible D gene (6 bases). Trimming stripped 8 bases from V and 4 bases from J, with 14 bases between. The V gene's germline CDR1 is MNHNS and CDR2 SASEGT. This CDR3 contains 14 residues. Here the CDR3 reads CASRWDTVNEKLFF. As DNA, the CDR3 is TGTGCCAGCCGGTGGGACACCGTTAATGAAAAACTGTTTTTT.

The CDR3 protein is CASSWGRVLAEETQYF. CDR3 sequence (DNA): TGTGCCAGCAGCTGGGGGCGGGTACTAGCGGAGGAGACCCAGTACTTC. The V and J genes are TRBV7-2 and TRBJ2-5; the match to TRBD2 covers 8 bases. The V segment lost 4 bases and the J segment 5 bases; nucleotides outside the gene matches: 12. The V gene's germline CDR1 is SGHTA and CDR2 FQGNSA. The CDR3 contains 16 residues.

The rearrangement joins TRBV27 to TRBJ1-1; TRBD1 is a possible D gene (5 bases). The CDR3 consists of 13 residues. Trimming removed 4 bases from V and 6 bases from J, with 12 bases in between. Germline CDR1 MNHEY, CDR2 SMNVEV (reference sequence). The CDR3 sequence: CASSYQGTAEAFF. The CDR3 DNA is TGTGCCAGCAGTTATCAGGGTACCGCTGAAGCTTTCTTT.

The genes are TRBV7-3 and TRBJ2-5, with a weak D call TRBD2 (6 bases). Germline CDR1 reads SGHTA; CDR2 reads FQGTGA. Trimming stripped 4 bases from V and 1 base from J, with 10 bases between. The CDR3 length is 14 residues. The CDR3 loop reads CASSSTSGQETQYF. The DNA of the CDR3 is TGTGCCAGCAGCTCGACTAGTGGCCAAGAGACCCAGTACTTC.

This clone has just one count. The chain links TRBV21-1 to TRBJ1-5. TRBV21-1 is a pseudogene. The CDR3 runs to 18 residues. The CDR3 DNA reads as TGTGCCAGCAGCTCATGGGGGGGACGGTCAAATAGCAATCAGCCCCAGCATTTT. Encoded protein: CASSSWGGRSNSNQPQHF.

The V gene is TRBV30, the J gene TRBJ1-3; no reliable D call. Per the germline V gene, CDR1 is GTSNPN and CDR2 is SVGIG (reference sequence). The CDR3 sequence is 15 residues long. V dropped 0 bases and J dropped 0 bases, with 9 bases sitting between them. The CDR3 loop reads CAWSVGPYSGNTIYF. As DNA, the CDR3 is TGTGCCTGGAGTGTTGGGCCCTACTCTGGAAACACCATATATTTT.

This clone was counted a single time. The chain joins TRBV5-5 to TRBJ1-3, with no clear D. Germline values: CDR1 SGHKS, CDR2 YYEKEE (reference sequence). Trimming cost V 4 bases and J 4 bases, with 9 bases left between them. CDR3 length equals 13 residues. CDR3 in DNA: TGTGCCAGCAGCGTAACGGTCGGAAACACCATATATTTT. It is translated as CASSVTVGNTIYF.

The V and J genes are TRBV28 and TRBJ1-1; 9 bases agree with TRBD1. Germline assignment: CDR1 MDHEN and CDR2 SYDVKM. Trimming took 7 bases from V and 5 from J; bases not matched to a gene: 11. This CDR3 has 15 residues. CDR3 in amino acids: CASTSTGGGETEAFF. The DNA of the CDR3 is TGTGCCAGCACCTCAACAGGGGGCGGCGAGACTGAAGCTTTCTTT.

This chain connects TRBV7-7 to TRBJ2-5; 7 positions agree with TRBD2. Germline CDR1 reads SSHAT; CDR2 reads FNYEAQ (reference sequence). The trim removed 3 bases at V and 7 bases at J, leaving 8 bases unmatched. The length of the CDR3 is 14 residues. The CDR3, as DNA: TGTGCCAGCAGCTTGGGGACTACCGTTGGGACCCAGTACTTC. Its protein product is CASSLGTTVGTQYF.

The chain uses TRBV28 and TRBJ1-1, with 9 bases identical to TRBD1. Germline values: CDR1 MDHEN, CDR2 SYDVKM. The CDR3 is 16 amino acids. V was clipped by 6 bases and J by 10 bases; unmatched bases: 18. The CDR3 here is CASSPTRRDRATGAFF. The CDR3 DNA follows: TGTGCCAGCAGCCCAACCAGAAGGGACAGGGCAACAGGAGCTTTCTTT.

The chain recombines TRBV6-1 with TRBJ1-1, with 7 bases identical to TRBD1. Germline V lookup: CDR1 MNHNS, CDR2 SASEGT. There are 14 residues in the CDR3. J gave up 0 bases and V 6 bases, and 4 bases lay outside the gene matches. CDR3 nucleotides: TGTGCCAGCAGCAGACAGGGACTGAACACTGAAGCTTTCTTT. This gives the protein CASSRQGLNTEAFF.

This clone was observed a handful of times. V gene TRBV9 combines with J gene TRBJ1-6; a possible D gene is TRBD1 (6 bases). Per germline, CDR1 SGDLS and CDR2 YYNGEE. Trimming removed 0 bases at V and 13 bases at J, with 14 bases between. The CDR3 covers 14 residues. CDR3 coding DNA: TGTGCCAGCAGCGTAGGGGACAAGGTGGGCCCCCTCCACTTT. It specifies CASSVGDKVGPLHF. Full variable domain (remainder filled in from reference TRBV9 and TRBJ1-6): DSGVTQTPKHLITATGQRVTLRCSPRSGDLSVYWYQQSLDQGLQFLIQYYNGEERAKGNILERFSAQQFPDLHSELNLSSLELGDSALYFCASSVGDKVGPLHFGNGTRLTVT.

The CDR3 spells CASSIQENTEAFF. CDR3 in DNA: TGTGCCAGCAGCATACAGGAGAACACTGAAGCTTTCTTT. This chain connects TRBV6-5 to TRBJ1-1, with D possibly being TRBD1 (5 bases). Trimming removed 6 bases at V and 1 base at J, with 9 bases between. The germline V gene has CDR1 MNHEY and CDR2 SVGAGI. The CDR3 has 13 residues.

This rearrangement joins TRBV28 to TRBJ1-1; tentative D call: TRBD1 (5 bases). Per germline, CDR1 MDHEN and CDR2 SYDVKM. The CDR3 loop spans 14 amino acids. Trimming left V 8 bases short and J 0 bases short, with 13 bases between. The DNA of the CDR3 is TGTGCCAGCTGCAAAGGAGGGGTGAACACTGAAGCTTTCTTT. As protein: CASCKGGVNTEAFF.

The rearrangement links TRBV2 to TRBJ1-1; D uncertain. The germline CDR1 and CDR2 sequences are SNHLY and FYNNEI. V was shortened by 6 bases and J by 10 bases, with 24 bases between the two germline ends. This CDR3 spans 15 amino acids. Written as DNA, the CDR3 is TGTGCCAGCAGGGCCCCTGTCGGAGGGAGGTGGAGAGCTTTCTTT. Protein product: CASRAPVGGRWRAFF.